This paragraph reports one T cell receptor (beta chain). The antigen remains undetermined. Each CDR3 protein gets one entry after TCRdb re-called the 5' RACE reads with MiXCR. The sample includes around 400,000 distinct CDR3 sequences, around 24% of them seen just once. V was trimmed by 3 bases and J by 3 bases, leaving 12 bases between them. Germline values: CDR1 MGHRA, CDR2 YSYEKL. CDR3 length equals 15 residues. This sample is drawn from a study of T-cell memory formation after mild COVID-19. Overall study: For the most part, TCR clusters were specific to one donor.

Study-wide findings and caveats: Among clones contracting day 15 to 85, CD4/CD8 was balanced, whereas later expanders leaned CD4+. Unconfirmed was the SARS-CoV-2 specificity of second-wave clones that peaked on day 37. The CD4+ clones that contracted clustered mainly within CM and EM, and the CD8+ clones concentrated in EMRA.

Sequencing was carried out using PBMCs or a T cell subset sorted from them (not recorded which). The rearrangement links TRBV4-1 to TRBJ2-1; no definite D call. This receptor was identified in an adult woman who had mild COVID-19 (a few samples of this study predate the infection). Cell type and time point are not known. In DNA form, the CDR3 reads TGCGCCAGCAGCCAGTTAACTACCGGCTACAATGAGCAGTTCTTC. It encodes CASSQLTTGYNEQFF.